This record looks at one TCR beta chain sequence and its context. The data are from a study of CD8 T cells in Susac syndrome. Peripheral blood CD8+ and CD4+ T cells were profiled by TCR beta sequencing. The patients serving as multiple sclerosis controls were treatment-naive. They had stable or active relapsing-remitting disease and fulfilled revised McDonald criteria. TEMRA cells were FACS-enriched and CD8+ and CD4+ T cells negatively isolated. This CDR3 region has 14 residues. Germline assignment: CDR1 LGHNA and CDR2 YNFKEQ. V was cut by 3 bases and J by 1 base, with 9 bases left in between. RNA amounts of about 0.5 to 1 ug underwent reverse transcription with random hexamers. With immunoSEQ multiplex PCR, TCR beta CDR3 was amplified across 54 Vbeta and 13 Jbeta. Each CDR3 protein gets one entry after TCRdb re-called the immunoSEQ multiplex PCR reads with MiXCR. The data show about 200,000 distinct CDR3 sequences, with 90% to 96% seen just once and about 0.093% held by the top ten.

The gene calls are TRBV4-2 and TRBJ1-1; D is unresolved. The sequenced material came from CD4+ T cells from PBMCs. The sequence was collected from a human donor with multiple sclerosis. The CDR3 DNA follows: TGTGCCAGCAGCCAGGCAACAGAGAACACTGAAGCTTTCTTT. It codes for CASSQATENTEAFF.